What follows describes a single T cell receptor beta chain. Its cognate antigen is unknown. Methotrexate plus calcineurin inhibitor accompanied controls' myeloablative marrow transplants; sampling was 1 year later. The CDR3 contains 17 residues. V shed 3 bases and J 0 bases; nucleotides not matched to a gene: 10. The germline V gene has CDR1 GTSNPN and CDR2 SVGIG (reference sequence). Clones were sequenced by immunoSEQ multiplex PCR, and TCRdb holds only the in-frame ones, with some missing. Among about 21,000 clones listed, around 86% were seen once. This specimen comes from a study of T cells after posttransplantation cyclophosphamide. Findings of the study overall: Recipient CMV seropositivity and CMV reactivation strongly tracked TRB clonality. Later post-transplant blood repertoires were often dominated by donor CD8+ memory clones. Blood and skin or GI T cell repertoires showed limited TRB overlap.

The chain employs TRBV30 and TRBJ2-7; 11 nucleotides match TRBD2. Sequencing was performed on PBMCs, taken 362 days after allogeneic stem cell transplant with calcineurin inhibitor and methotrexate. The TCR comes from a female patient aged 30 to 40 who received an allogeneic stem cell transplant from an unrelated donor, was CMV-positive, and had acute and chronic GVHD. Some T cells may trace back to the graft donor. As DNA, the CDR3 is TGTGCCTGGAGCGCCCTAGCGGGAGGCTTTAGCTCCTACGAGCAGTACTTC. Translated, it gives CAWSALAGGFSSYEQYF.